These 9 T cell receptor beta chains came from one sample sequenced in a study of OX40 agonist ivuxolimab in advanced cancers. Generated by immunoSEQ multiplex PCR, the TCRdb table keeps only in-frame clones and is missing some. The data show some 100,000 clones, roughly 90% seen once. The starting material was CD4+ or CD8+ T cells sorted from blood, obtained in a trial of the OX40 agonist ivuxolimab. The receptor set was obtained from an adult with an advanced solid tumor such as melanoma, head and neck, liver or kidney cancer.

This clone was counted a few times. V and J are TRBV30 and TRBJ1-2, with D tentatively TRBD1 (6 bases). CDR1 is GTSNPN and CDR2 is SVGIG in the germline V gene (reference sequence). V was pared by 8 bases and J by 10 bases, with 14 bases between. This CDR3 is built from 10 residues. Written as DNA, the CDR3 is TGTGCCGGAAGGGGGAGGGACTACACCTTC. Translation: CAGRGRDYTF. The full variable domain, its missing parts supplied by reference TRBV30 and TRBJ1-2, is SQTIHQWPATLVQPVGSPLSLECTVEGTSNPNLYWYRQAAGRGLQLLFYSVGIGQISSEVPQNLSASRPQDRQFILSSKKLLLSDSGFYLCAGRGRDYTFGSGTRLTVV.

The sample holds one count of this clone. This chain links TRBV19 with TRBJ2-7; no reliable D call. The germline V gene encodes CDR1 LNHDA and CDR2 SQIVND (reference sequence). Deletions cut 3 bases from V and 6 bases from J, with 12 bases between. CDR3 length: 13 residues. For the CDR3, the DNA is TGTGCCAGTAGTATCGGGTACCCAAGCGAGCAGTACTTC. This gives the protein CASSIGYPSEQYF.

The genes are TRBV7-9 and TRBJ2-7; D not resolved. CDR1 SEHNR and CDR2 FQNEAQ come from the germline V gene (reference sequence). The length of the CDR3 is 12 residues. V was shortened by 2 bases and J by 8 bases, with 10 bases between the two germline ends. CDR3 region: CASSLRSGKQYF. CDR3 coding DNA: TGTGCCAGCAGCTTACGGTCTGGAAAGCAGTACTTC.

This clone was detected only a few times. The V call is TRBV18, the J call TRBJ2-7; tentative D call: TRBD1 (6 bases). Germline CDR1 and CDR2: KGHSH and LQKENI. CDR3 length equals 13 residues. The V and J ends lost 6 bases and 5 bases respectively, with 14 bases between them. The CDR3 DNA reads TGTGCCAGCTCGATTCAACAGGGAGACGAGCAGTACTTC. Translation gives CASSIQQGDEQYF.

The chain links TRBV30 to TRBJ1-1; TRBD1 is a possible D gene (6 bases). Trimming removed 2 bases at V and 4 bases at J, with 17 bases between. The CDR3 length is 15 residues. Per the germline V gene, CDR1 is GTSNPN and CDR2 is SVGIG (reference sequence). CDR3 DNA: TGTGCCTGGAGTACCTGGGGGCGAGGGATCACTGAAGCTTTCTTT. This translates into CAWSTWGRGITEAFF. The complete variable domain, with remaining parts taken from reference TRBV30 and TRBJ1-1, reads SQTIHQWPATLVQPVGSPLSLECTVEGTSNPNLYWYRQAAGRGLQLLFYSVGIGQISSEVPQNLSASRPQDRQFILSSKKLLLSDSGFYLCAWSTWGRGITEAFFGQGTRLTVV.

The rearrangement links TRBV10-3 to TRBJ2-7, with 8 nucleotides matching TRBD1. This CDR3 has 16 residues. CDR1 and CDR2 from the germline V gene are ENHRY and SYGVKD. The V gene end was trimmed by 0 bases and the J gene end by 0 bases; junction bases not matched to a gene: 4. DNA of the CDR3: TGTGCCATCAGTGAGTCGCGACAGGGGTTCTCCTACGAGCAGTACTTC. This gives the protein CAISESRQGFSYEQYF.

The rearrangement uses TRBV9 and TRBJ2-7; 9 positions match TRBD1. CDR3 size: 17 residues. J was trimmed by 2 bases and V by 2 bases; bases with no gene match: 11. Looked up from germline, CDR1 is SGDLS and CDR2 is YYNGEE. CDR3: CASSVGPGTGLPYEQYF. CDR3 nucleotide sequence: TGTGCCAGCAGCGTCGGTCCCGGGACAGGGCTGCCCTACGAGCAGTACTTC.

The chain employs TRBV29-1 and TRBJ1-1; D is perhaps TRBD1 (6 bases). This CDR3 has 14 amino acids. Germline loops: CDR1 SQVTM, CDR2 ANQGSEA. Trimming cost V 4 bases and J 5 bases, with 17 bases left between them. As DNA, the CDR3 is TGCAGCGTTGGGGGAGTACAGGGAAGAACTGAAGCTTTCTTT. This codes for CSVGGVQGRTEAFF.

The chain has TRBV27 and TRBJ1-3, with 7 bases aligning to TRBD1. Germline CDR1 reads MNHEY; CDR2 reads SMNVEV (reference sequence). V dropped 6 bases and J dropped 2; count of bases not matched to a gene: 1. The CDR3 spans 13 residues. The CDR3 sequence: CASSQGAGNTIYF. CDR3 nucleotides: TGTGCCAGCAGCCAGGGGGCTGGAAACACCATATATTTT.